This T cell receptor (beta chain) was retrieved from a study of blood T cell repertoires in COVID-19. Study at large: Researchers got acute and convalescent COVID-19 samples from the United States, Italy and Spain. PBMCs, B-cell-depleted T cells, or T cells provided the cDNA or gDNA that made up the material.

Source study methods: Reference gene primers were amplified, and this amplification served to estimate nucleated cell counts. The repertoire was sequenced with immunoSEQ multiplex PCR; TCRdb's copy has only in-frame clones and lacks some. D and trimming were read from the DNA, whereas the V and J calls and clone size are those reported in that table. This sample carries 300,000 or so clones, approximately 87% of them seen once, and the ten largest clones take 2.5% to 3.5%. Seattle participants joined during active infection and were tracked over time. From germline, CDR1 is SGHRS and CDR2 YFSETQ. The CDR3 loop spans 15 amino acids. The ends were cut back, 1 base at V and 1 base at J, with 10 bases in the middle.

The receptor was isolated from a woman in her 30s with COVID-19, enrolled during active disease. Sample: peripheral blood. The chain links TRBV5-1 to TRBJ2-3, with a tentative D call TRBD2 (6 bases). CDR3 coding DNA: TGCGCCAGCAGCTTGAGCGGGCCGGGCACAGATACGCAGTATTTT. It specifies CASSLSGPGTDTQYF.